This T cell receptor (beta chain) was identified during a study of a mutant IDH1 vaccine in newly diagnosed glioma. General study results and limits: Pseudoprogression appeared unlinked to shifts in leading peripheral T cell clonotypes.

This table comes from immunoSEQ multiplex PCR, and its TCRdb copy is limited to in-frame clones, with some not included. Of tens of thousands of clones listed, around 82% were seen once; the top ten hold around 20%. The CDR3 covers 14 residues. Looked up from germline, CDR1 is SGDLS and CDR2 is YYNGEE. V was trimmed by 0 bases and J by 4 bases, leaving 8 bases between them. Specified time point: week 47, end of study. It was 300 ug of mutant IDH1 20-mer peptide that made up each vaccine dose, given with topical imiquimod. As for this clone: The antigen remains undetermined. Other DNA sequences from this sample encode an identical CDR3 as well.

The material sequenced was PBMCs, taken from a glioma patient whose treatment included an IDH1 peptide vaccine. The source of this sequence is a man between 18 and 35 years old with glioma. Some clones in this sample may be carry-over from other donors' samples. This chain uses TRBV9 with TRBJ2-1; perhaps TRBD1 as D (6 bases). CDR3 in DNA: TGTGCCAGCAGCGTAGAGGACAGATACAATGAGCAGTTCTTC. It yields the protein CASSVEDRYNEQFF. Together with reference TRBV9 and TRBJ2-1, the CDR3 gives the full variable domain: DSGVTQTPKHLITATGQRVTLRCSPRSGDLSVYWYQQSLDQGLQFLIQYYNGEERAKGNILERFSAQQFPDLHSELNLSSLELGDSALYFCASSVEDRYNEQFFGPGTRLTVL.